What follows describes a single T cell receptor (beta chain). Its antigen remains unidentified. Method: immunoSEQ multiplex PCR; TCRdb's copy keeps in-frame clones and lacks some. In the table there are about 100,000 clones, about 89% of which are singletons. The data are from a study of T cell responses to AZD1222 COVID-19 vaccine. The study, taken as a whole, reports: Receipt of two AZD1222 doses was followed by a rise in Spike-specific TCR breadth and depth. Seropositive status at baseline applied to only a handful of AZD1222 recipients.

This CDR3 contains 12 residues. Trimming stripped 7 bases from V and 7 bases from J, with 11 bases between. The sample in question was peripheral blood, obtained 28 days after the second dose of the MenACWY control vaccine. This chain connects TRBV12-3 or TRBV12-4 to TRBJ2-1; the D gene could be TRBD1 or TRBD2 (5 bases each). This clonotype originated in an adult who received the MenACWY meningococcal vaccine as a control. The CDR3 spells CASTKWGNEQFF. CDR3 nucleotide sequence: TGTGCCAGCACGAAATGGGGGAATGAGCAGTTCTTC.